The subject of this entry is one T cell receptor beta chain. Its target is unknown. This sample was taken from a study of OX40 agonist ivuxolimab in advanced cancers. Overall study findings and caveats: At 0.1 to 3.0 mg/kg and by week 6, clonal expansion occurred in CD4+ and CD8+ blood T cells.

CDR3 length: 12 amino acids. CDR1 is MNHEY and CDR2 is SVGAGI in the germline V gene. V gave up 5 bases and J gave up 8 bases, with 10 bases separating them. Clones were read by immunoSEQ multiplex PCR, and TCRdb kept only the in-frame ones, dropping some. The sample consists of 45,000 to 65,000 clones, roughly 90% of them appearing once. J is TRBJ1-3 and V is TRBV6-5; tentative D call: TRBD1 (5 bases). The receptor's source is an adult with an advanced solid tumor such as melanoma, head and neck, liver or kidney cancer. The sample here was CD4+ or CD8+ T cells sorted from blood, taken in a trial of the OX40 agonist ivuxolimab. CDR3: CASSAWGDTIYF. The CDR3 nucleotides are TGTGCCAGCAGTGCCTGGGGGGACACCATATATTTT.